This record looks at one T cell receptor (beta chain) sequence and its context. Its specific antigen is unknown. No base qualities exist here, and no much larger clone lies one base off it. This sample is drawn from a study of blood T cell repertoires in COVID-19 (dated by TCRdb to 2019 to 2021). Background on the whole study: The collaborator samples originated in the United States, Italy and Spain and spanned the acute and convalescent phases of COVID-19. The material from the prospective study consisted of cDNA or gDNA derived from T cells, B-cell-depleted T cells, or PBMCs. Deeply sampled blood TCRbeta repertoires from subjects exposed to, actively infected with, or recovered from COVID-19 were included in the dataset. The repertoires were released in a freely available public database intended as a resource for research on the immune response to SARS-CoV-2. The samples were drawn from the first 160 participants of the ongoing ImmuneRACE study and from over 950 subjects provided by 6 global collaborators. The sample metadata nearly always contained a de-identified subject ID, COVID-19 status, age in years and sex. HLA class I and class II types, where available, came from metadata supplied by the sample provider rather than from assay-based typing. Findings and caveats that apply to the study as a whole: The quantity of clinical and demographic metadata differed by source and by participant and was supplied without curation.

TCRbeta CDR3 regions were amplified from genomic DNA by means of the immunoSEQ Assay, a bias-controlled multiplex PCR. Per the original workflow: Within the assay, amplification of reference gene primers was used to estimate how many nucleated cells each sample contained. To quantify the absolute abundance of each unique TCRbeta CDR3 rearrangement, sequence reads were collapsed and filtered. Productive Simpson clonality was computed per sample as the square root of Simpson's diversity index over productive rearrangements. In TCRdb, the immuneACCESS table is reduced to in-frame sequences with V and J assigned. These tables do not hold every clone; where another copy was compared, an unresolved V gene accounts for under half, and the others remain unexplained. For V, J and clone size, that table is used; D and trimming come from the DNA. This sample lists approximately 100,000 clones; about 90% were detected once. The ten largest clones capture around a tenth of the sample.

Whole blood was collected in K2EDTA tubes by collaborating institutions according to the institutions' own protocols. Collaborator samples were shipped for TCRbeta analysis as frozen whole blood, isolated PBMCs, or DNA extracted from either sample type. This TCR derives from a woman in her twenties or thirties with acute or convalescent COVID-19. Sequencing input: peripheral blood.

The CDR3 sequence is CASSPRAVTYEQYF. The bases are TGTGCCAGCTCACCACGGGCAGTCACCTACGAGCAGTACTTC. The rearranged segments are TRBV18 and TRBJ2-7; no D gene can be assigned with confidence. The CDR3 contains 14 residues, cysteine and phenylalanine counted. CDR3 DNA only is kept here, 42 bases in frame from base 1. V and J are truncated by 1 base and 2 bases respectively, leaving an intervening sequence of 9 bases. CDR1 is given as KGHSH and CDR2 as LQKENI, both from the germline V gene.